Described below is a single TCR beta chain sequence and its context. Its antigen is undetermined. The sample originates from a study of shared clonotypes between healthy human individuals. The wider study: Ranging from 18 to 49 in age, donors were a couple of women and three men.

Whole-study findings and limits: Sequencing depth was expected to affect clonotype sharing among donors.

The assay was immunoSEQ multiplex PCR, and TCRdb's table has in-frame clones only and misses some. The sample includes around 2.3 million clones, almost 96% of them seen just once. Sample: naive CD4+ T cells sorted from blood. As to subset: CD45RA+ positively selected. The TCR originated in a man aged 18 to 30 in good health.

The CDR3 DNA reads as TGTGCCAGTAGTATTGTAAGGGGTACCTATGGGGCCAACGTCCTGACTTTC. This encodes CASSIVRGTYGANVLTF. The chain uses TRBV19 and TRBJ2-6, with a tentative D call TRBD1 (5 bases). Looked up from germline, CDR1 is LNHDA and CDR2 is SQIVND (reference sequence). V was cut by 3 bases and J by 3 bases, with 15 bases left in between. The CDR3 is 17 residues long.